This T cell receptor (beta chain) was profiled in a study of blood T cell repertoires in COVID-19. Overall study: Collection of acute and convalescent COVID-19 samples took place in the United States, Italy and Spain. In each case, the material was cDNA or gDNA derived from T cells, B-cell-depleted T cells, or PBMCs.

Authors' analysis steps: Estimation of nucleated cell counts was performed using reference gene primer amplification. Here immunoSEQ multiplex PCR was the method, and the copy in TCRdb shows in-frame clones only, minus some. The D gene and trimming were derived from the DNA, and the V and J assignments and clone size from that table. The sample has under 200,000 clones, 80% to 90% seen once; the top ten hold around 2.7%. Germline CDR1 LNHDA, CDR2 SQIVND (reference sequence). This CDR3 is 15 amino acids long. Trimming pared 4 bases from V and 8 bases from J, leaving 20 bases between. The table lists this clone with a few counts.

The clonotype was recovered from a man aged 35 to 55 with active or convalescent COVID-19. The chain carries TRBV19 and TRBJ1-2; D possibly corresponds to TRBD1 (6 bases). Material for sequencing was peripheral blood. CDR3 bases: TGTGCCAGTAGTAGGAGTTGGGCAGGGGACGGCGGCTACACCTTC. Amino acid sequence: CASSRSWAGDGGYTF.